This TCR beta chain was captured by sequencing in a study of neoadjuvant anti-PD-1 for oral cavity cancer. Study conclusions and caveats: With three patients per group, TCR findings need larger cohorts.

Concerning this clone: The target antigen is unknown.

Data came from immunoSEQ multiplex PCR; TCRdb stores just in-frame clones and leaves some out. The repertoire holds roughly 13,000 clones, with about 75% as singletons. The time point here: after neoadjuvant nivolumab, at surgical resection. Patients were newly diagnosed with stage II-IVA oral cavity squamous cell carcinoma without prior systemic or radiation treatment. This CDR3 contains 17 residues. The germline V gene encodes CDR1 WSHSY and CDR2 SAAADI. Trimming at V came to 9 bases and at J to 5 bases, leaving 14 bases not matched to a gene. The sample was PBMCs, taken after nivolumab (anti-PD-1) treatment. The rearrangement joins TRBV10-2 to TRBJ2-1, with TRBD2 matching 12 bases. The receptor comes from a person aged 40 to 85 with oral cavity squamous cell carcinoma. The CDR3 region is CASTPPPSSGRDNEQFF. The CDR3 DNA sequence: TGCGCCAGTACACCACCCCCCTCTAGCGGGAGGGACAATGAGCAGTTCTTC.